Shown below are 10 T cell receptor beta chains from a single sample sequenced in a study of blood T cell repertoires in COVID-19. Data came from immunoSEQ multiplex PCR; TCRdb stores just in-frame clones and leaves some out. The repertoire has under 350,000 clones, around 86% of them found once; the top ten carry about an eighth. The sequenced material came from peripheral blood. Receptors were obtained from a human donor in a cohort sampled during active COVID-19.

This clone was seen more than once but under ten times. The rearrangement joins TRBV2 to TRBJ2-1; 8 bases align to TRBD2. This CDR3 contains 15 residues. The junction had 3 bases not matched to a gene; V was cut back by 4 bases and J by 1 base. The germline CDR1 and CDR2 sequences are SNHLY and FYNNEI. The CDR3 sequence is CASSVSSGSYNEQFF. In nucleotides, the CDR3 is TGTGCCAGCAGTGTCTCTAGCGGGTCCTACAATGAGCAGTTCTTC.

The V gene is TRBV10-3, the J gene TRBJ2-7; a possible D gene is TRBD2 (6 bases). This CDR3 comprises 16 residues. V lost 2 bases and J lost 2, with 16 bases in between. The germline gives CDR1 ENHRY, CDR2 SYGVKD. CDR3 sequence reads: CAISEPNVGGAYEQYF. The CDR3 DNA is TGTGCCATCAGTGAGCCAAACGTCGGGGGAGCCTACGAGCAGTACTTC.

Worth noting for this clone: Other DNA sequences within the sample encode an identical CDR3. Here the CDR3 reads CSARRGDTQYF. CDR3 DNA sequence: TGCAGTGCTAGAAGAGGGGATACGCAGTATTTT. The chain uses TRBV20-1 and TRBJ2-3; D is possibly TRBD2 (5 bases). V shed 2 bases and J shed 6 bases, with 6 bases lying between them. This CDR3 has 11 residues. Germline V gene data show CDR1 as DFQATT and CDR2 as SNEGSKA (reference sequence).

CDR3 loop: CAWSDQARGTIYF. The CDR3 nucleotides read TGTGCCTGGAGTGACCAAGCCAGGGGGACCATATATTTT. The chain has TRBV30 and TRBJ1-3; 7 bases line up with TRBD1. Germline V gives CDR1 GTSNPN, CDR2 SVGIG (reference sequence). The CDR3 has 13 residues. J lost 10 bases, V lost 1 base, and 7 bases had no gene match.

The CDR3 here is CASSRTGGTYEQYF. The CDR3 DNA is TGTGCCAGCAGTAGGACAGGGGGAACCTACGAGCAGTACTTC. The chain recombines TRBV6-5 with TRBJ2-7; 10 positions agree with TRBD1. Trimming at V came to 5 bases and at J to 2 bases, leaving 3 bases not matched to a gene. Germline V gives CDR1 MNHEY, CDR2 SVGAGI. CDR3 length equals 14 residues.

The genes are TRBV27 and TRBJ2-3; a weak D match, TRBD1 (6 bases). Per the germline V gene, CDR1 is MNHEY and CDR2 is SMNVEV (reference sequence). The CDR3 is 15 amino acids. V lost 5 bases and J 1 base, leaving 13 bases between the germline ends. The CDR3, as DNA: TGTGCCAGCAGTGACAGGTTGGGGGGCACAGATACGCAGTATTTT. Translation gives CASSDRLGGTDTQYF.

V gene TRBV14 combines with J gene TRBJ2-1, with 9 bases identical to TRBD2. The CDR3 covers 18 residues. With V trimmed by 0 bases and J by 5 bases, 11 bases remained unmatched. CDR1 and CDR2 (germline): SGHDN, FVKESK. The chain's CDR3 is CASSQDRMGGRANNEQFF. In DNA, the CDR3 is TGTGCCAGCAGCCAAGATCGTATGGGCGGGAGGGCCAACAATGAGCAGTTCTTC.

CDR3 coding DNA: TGCGCCAGCAGCCAGGACAGGTTGAACACCGGGGAGCTGTTTTTT. Amino acid sequence: CASSQDRLNTGELFF. V usage is TRBV4-3 and J usage is TRBJ2-2; TRBD1 agrees at 7 bases. The CDR3 is 15 residues long. Germline trimming cut 3 bases from V and 1 base from J; bases unmatched to any gene: 2. CDR1 and CDR2 (germline): LGHNA, YSLEER.

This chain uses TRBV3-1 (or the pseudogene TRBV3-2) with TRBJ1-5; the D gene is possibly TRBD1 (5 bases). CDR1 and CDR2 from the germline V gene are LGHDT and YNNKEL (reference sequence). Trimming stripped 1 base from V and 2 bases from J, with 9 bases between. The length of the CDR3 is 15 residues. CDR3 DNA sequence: TGTGCCAGCAGCCAAGTGCTAGGGGGCAATCAGCCCCAGCATTTT. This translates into CASSQVLGGNQPQHF.

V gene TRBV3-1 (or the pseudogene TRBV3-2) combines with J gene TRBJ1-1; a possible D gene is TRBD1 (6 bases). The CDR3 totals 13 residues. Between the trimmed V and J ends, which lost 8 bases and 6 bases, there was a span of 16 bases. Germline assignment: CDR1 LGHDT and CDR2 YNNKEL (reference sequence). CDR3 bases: TGTGCCAGCGGAATACAGGGTCAGGCTGAAGCTTTCTTT. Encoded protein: CASGIQGQAEAFF.